This T cell receptor beta chain was documented in a study of blood T cell repertoires in COVID-19. Across the study: COVID-19 samples, acute and convalescent, were from the United States, Italy and Spain.

The CDR3 is 14 residues long. The germline V and J ends were trimmed by 10 bases and 3 bases, with 16 bases remaining between them. Germline V gene lookup returns CDR1 MNHNY and CDR2 SVGAGI (reference sequence). Assay used: immunoSEQ multiplex PCR; TCRdb lists only in-frame clones, some missing. The sample has fewer than 250,000 clones; more than 75% are singletons. In Seattle, patients joined the study during active infection and were tracked longitudinally. This clone has only one observation. The chain combines TRBV6-6 with TRBJ1-5; D is possibly TRBD1 (6 bases). Sequencing was carried out using peripheral blood. This TCR was recovered from an elderly woman with COVID-19, enrolled during active disease. The CDR3 reads CAIGGRPVNQPQHF. Here the CDR3 DNA reads TGTGCCATCGGGGGGCGACCGGTCAATCAGCCCCAGCATTTT.